This T cell receptor (beta chain) derives from a study of blood T cells in healthy people across ages. The CDR3 is 13 amino acids. Trimming took 8 bases from V and 6 from J, leaving 19 bases between them. CDR1 and CDR2 from the germline V gene are DFQATT and SNEGSKA (reference sequence). A J-beta primer mix and a sample-barcoded 5' primer were used in a second PCR of about 7 to 11 cycles. TCRdb re-analysed the 5' RACE reads in MiXCR, keeping a single row per CDR3 protein. The repertoire includes about 1.5 million distinct CDR3 sequences, about 42% of them detected once, and around 4% sits in the top ten. The donors, all healthy, were Caucasians living in Russia, aged about 6 to 90.

The chain links TRBV20-1 to TRBJ1-2; D perhaps matches TRBD1 (6 bases). This TCR derives from a young woman in good health. Specimen: blood. CDR3 sequence: CSPVGGAEDGYTF. The CDR3 region has the DNA TGCAGTCCCGTGGGGGGGGCGGAGGATGGCTACACCTTC.